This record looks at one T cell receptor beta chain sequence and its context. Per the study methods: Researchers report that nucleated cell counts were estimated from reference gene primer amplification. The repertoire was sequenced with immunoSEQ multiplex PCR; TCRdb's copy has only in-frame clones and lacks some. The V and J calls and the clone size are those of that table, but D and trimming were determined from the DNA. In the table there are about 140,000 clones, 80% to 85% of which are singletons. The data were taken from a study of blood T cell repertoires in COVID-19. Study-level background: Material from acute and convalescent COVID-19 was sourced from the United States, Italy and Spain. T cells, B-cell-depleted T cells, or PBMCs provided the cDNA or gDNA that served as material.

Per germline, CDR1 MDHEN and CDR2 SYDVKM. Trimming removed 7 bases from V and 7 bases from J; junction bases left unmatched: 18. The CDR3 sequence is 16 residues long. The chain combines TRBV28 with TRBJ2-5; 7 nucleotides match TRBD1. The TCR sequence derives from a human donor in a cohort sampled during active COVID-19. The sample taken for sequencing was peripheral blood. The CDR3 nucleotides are TGTGCCAGCACCCATACAGGCCCAGGGGGTCTGGGGACCCAGTACTTC. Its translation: CASTHTGPGGLGTQYF.